The sequence of this T cell receptor beta chain was determined in a study of blood T cell repertoires in COVID-19. Assay: immunoSEQ multiplex PCR; the TCRdb copy retains only in-frame clones and omits some. Here the sample spans some 200,000 clones, around 80% being singletons. The V gene's germline CDR1 is LGHDT and CDR2 YNNKEL (reference sequence). This CDR3 has 16 amino acids. Trimming shortened V by 0 bases and J by 1 base, and 12 bases separated the two germline ends. The origin of this receptor is a human donor in a cohort sampled during active COVID-19. Sequencing input: peripheral blood. This chain links TRBV3-1 (or the pseudogene TRBV3-2) with TRBJ1-1; D is ambiguous. The CDR3: CASSQDASGKNTEAFF. The CDR3 DNA follows: TGTGCCAGCAGCCAAGATGCGTCCGGGAAGAACACTGAAGCTTTCTTT.